This T cell receptor (beta chain) was found in a study of cytomegalovirus exposure and HLA in healthy donors (dated by TCRdb to about 2017). Notes on the research overall: An earlier analysis of around 600 of the donors reported approximately 270 Gb of sequence data and about 100 million unique TCR beta sequences from around 200 million T cells. Roughly 300 gigabases of sequencing data and roughly 81 million unique TCR sequences made up an early release that covered around 640 HLA-typed donors. In an earlier analysis of roughly 540 of the donors, high-throughput TCR beta sequencing was used to judge whether each TCR beta V gene segment behaved as functional or pseudogenic. A later analysis re-analyzed previously published TCR beta repertoires from several hundred donors and added high-resolution HLA genotyping to study TCR occurrence patterns. The study aimed to test whether cataloging public T cell receptors could reveal signatures of past pathogen exposure. Genome-wide SNP genotypes for about 55% of the 666 donors were used in a later genetic analysis, which treated that subset as a discovery cohort. The T cell repertoires of 550 to 850 subjects were profiled by immunosequencing and related to cytomegalovirus serostatus. Both class I and class II loci were covered by HLA typing, at four-digit resolution. Every repertoire in the discovery cohort had been generated on one and the same sequencing platform. The number of donors typed differed by locus, with roughly 620-640 for A, B, C, DRB1 and DQB1, roughly 520 for DQA1, 600 to 610 for DPA1, and around 450 for DPB1. A separate validation cohort of over a hundred different subjects was used in addition to the approximately 700-subject first cohort. Among some 400 genotyped donors of the cohort, an average of approximately 240,000 unique TCR beta nucleotide sequences was sequenced per donor, of which roughly 18% were non-productive. Of the 350 to 400 genotyped donors, 81% fell in the genetic ancestry cluster associated with self-reported Caucasian donors. The later analysis used no new phenotypic data to find candidate immune exposures, relying instead on TCR beta sequences and their occurrence across donors. Donor age, sex, ethnicity and CMV serostatus were compiled alongside the repertoire data. To predict cytomegalovirus infection status, the study combined high-throughput TCR immunosequencing, statistical association of individual TCRs with disease status, and machine learning. Several DR-DQ haplotypes were handled as single units for association and clustering because linkage in the cohort was strong. Overall study outcomes, separate from this receptor: In a later analysis, HLA-associated TCR beta chains showed more clonal expansion and lower generation probabilities than non-associated chains that were equally common. Most CMV-associated TCR beta chains appeared to be HLA-restricted in a later analysis, and the HLA associations seemed to be driven largely by CMV exposure. In a later analysis, the rate of TCR association differed among HLA loci, with DRB1 alleles having the most associated TCRs and HLA-C alleles having the fewest. Because some donors lacked HLA typing at each locus, the association tests relied only on the typed subset. Linkage disequilibrium might explain the correlated functional status among segregating V segments, but an unknown experimental factor could not be ruled out. Assigning TCR associations to individual alleles was difficult when HLA alleles, especially DR and DQ, strongly co-occurred. Across donors, most TCR sequences were observed very rarely, whereas some public TCRs were present in many individuals. This cohort had only TCR beta chains sequenced, and the lack of alpha or paired-chain data limited which features could be detected. Immune exposure information for the cohort was limited to CMV serostatus. Because counts were too low, seventeen rarely observed V segments, including chromosome 9 orphons, were excluded from the earlier analysis of around 640 of the donors. An association between a missense DCLRE1C variant and V-gene and J-gene trimming of TCR beta chains was found in a later genetic analysis and replicated in an independent cohort. According to a later analysis, parvovirus B19, influenza, CMV and Epstein-Barr virus appeared linked to several top co-occurrence clusters. A cluster of highly shared sequence variants was judged likely to be a technical artifact of the sequencing pipeline. A later analysis associated some 17,000 TCR beta sequences with specific HLA alleles at a false discovery rate of 0.05. In the study, some 160 TCR beta chains were listed as associated with cytomegalovirus. The presence/absence analyses assumed that sequencing depth was roughly uniform across donors, and that assumption may not be true. A further reported finding was that TCR beta sequences accurately predicted the HLA-A and HLA-B alleles for most subjects in the first cohort. Some IMGT-functional V segments, including TRBV6-2 and TRBV6-3, could not be distinguished by the 87-base-pair reads and were therefore excluded. A few of the identified cytomegalovirus-associated TCR beta chains were confirmed in vitro to be specific for cytomegalovirus antigens. It was suggested by the authors that the approach could potentially be generalized to other disease states and immunological phenotypes. In both the original and validation cohorts, the classifier was reported to diagnose cytomegalovirus status with high specificity and sensitivity. In an earlier analysis of about 550 of the donors, most TCR beta V segments were observed in productive rearrangements about 90% or about 30% of the time, broadly matching IMGT annotations. Compared with the roughly 700-donor mean, donors in an Asian-associated ancestry cluster had fewer N-insertions in productive TCRs, according to a later genetic analysis.

V is cut by 1 base and J by 2 bases, and the space between the germline ends is 12 bases. Including the terminal cysteine and phenylalanine, the CDR3 comprises 15 residues. Only CDR3 DNA remains: 45 bases, in frame from the first base. From a lookup of the germline V gene, CDR1 and CDR2 are MNHNS and SASEGT. In total, roughly 670 healthy bone marrow donors made up the cohort. Cohort members were all nominally healthy when sampled, although unrecorded immune exposures were likely present. The donor tested CMV seronegative, placing the donor among the 350 or so seronegative members of the cohort. A peripheral blood sample was collected from each donor, and TCR beta sequencing was performed on peripheral blood mononuclear cells. Genomic DNA extraction from the blood cell samples was performed with the Qiagen DNeasy Blood Extraction Kit. As concerns this clone: Its specific antigen is unknown. No clone much larger than this one lies a single base away; base qualities are absent.

The library was made by the immunoSEQ multiplex PCR assay. For the multiplex PCR, a mixture combining 60 forward primers for TCR Vbeta segments and 13 reverse primers for TCR Jbeta segments was used. Amplification of the CDR3 region of rearranged TCR beta genes was performed with a multiplex PCR assay on genomic DNA. On the Illumina HiSeq System, the amplified TCR beta libraries were sequenced as 87-base-pair reads. The study's processing was this. In a later analysis, approximately 74 million unique TCR beta chains were counted across the approximately 670 repertoires, and roughly 10 million of these chains were shared by at least two donors. Raw reads were error-corrected and collapsed into unique sequences with a nearest-neighbor algorithm that merged closely related sequences to remove PCR and sequencing errors. V, D and J gene segments were assigned by aligning CDR3 sequences to IMGT reference sequences. For a sequence to be retained, a match of at least six nucleotides to both a V gene segment and a J gene segment was required. A rearrangement counted as productive if the CDR3 had no stop codons and remained in frame with V and J, and every other rearrangement counted as non-productive. CDR3 was defined according to IMGT convention as the region running from the second conserved V-encoded cysteine to the conserved J-encoded phenylalanine. The earlier analysis of around 640 of the donors excluded sequences that lacked an unambiguous match to a single V gene segment. An earlier analysis of a few hundred of the donors classified V segments as functional when productive rearrangements were above 56.7% and as segregating when the standard deviation between donors was above 5%. A statistical classification framework was developed to diagnose cytomegalovirus status using the catalog of TCR beta chain sequences. V and J gene assignment, in a later analysis, came from comparing TCR nucleotide sequences with IMGT/GENE-DB human TR gene sequences. Using the TCRdist pipeline, a later analysis assigned CDR3 sequences along with most-parsimonious VDJ recombination scenarios. A later analysis defined each TCR beta chain by its CDR3 amino acid sequence plus V-gene family, and excluded reads lacking a unique V-gene family. A later analysis removed 550 to 700 highly shared, low-generation-probability nucleotide sequences to deal with suspected cross-contamination and a sequencing artifact. In a later analysis, a clonal expansion index for each public chain was calculated from normalized within-repertoire ranks of inferred template counts. A later analysis computed generation probabilities with a VDJ recombination model fitted to out-of-frame rearrangements, and checked the results against IGoR. A later analysis scored TCR-TCR, TCR-HLA and TCR-CMV co-occurrence with hypergeometric tests, applying a repertoire-size bias correction to TCR pairs. False discovery rates were estimated in a later analysis by permuting HLA or CMV assignments 20 times. In a later analysis, co-occurring TCRs were grouped using DBSCAN, and TCRdist sequence similarity was added for clustering within HLA-allele-positive subsets. For co-occurrence clustering, repertoires with fewer than 30,000 or more than 120,000 public chains were excluded, along with several repertoires with anomalous nucleotide sharing. TCRdb provides this immuneACCESS table in a form limited to in-frame rearrangements. Some clones are lacking; in checked studies, under half of them reflect an unresolved V gene, and why the rest are absent is not known. That table furnishes V, J and clone size, whereas the DNA furnished D and trimming. This sample lists under 150,000 clones; around three quarters were detected once. Clones ranked in the top ten supply roughly 2% of the sample.

The sequenced sample consisted of PBMCs. The sequence derives from a young man in good health and CMV-seronegative. The rearranged chain carries TRBV6-1 and TRBJ2-7; the D region possibly corresponds to TRBD2 (6 bases align). Read as DNA, the sequence is TGTGCCAGCAGTGAAGGGAGGGCAGGGCCCTACGAGCAGTACTTC. This translates into CASSEGRAGPYEQYF.